Following are 20 T cell receptor beta chains from one sample sequenced in a study of cytomegalovirus exposure and HLA in healthy donors. Vbeta (60) and Jbeta (13) primers were used in the PCR. Sequencing was performed with immunoSEQ multiplex PCR; in TCRdb, only in-frame clones are kept and a portion is missing. The sample lists about 200,000 clones; more than 75% were seen once. The sample consisted of PBMCs. Source of these receptors: a male donor in good health and CMV-seropositive.

The CDR3 region has the DNA TGTGCCAGCAGTACACAGGCCAACTATGGCTACACCTTC. Its protein product is CASSTQANYGYTF. The V and J genes are TRBV28 and TRBJ1-2; a possible D gene is TRBD1 (5 bases). Germline V gene data show CDR1 as MDHEN and CDR2 as SYDVKM. V lost 5 bases to trimming and J lost 2 bases, with 9 bases between them. The CDR3 is 13 amino acids.

This chain uses TRBV11-3 with TRBJ2-7; TRBD1 aligns across 7 bases. Losses at the gene ends were 5 bases for V and 8 bases for J; bases not matched to a gene: 9. The CDR3 has 13 residues. CDR1 is SGHNT, CDR2 YENEEA, per germline. CDR3 residues: CASSLPGQLKQYF. The CDR3, as DNA: TGTGCCAGCAGCCTCCCGGGACAGCTTAAGCAGTACTTC.

The chain carries TRBV28 and TRBJ1-4; D perhaps matches TRBD1 (5 bases). The CDR3 is made up of 13 amino acids. V shed 1 base and J shed 7 bases, with 7 bases lying between them. Germline values: CDR1 MDHEN, CDR2 SYDVKM. CDR3 residues: CASSLSGIEKLFF. CDR3 nucleotides: TGTGCCAGCAGTTTATCAGGGATTGAAAAACTGTTTTTT.

V is TRBV19 and J is TRBJ2-5, with TRBD1 identical over 9 bases. This CDR3 spans 13 amino acids. J lost 5 bases, V lost 7 bases, and 5 bases had no gene match. Germline loops: CDR1 LNHDA, CDR2 SQIVND (reference sequence). The CDR3 is CASNPDRGETQYF. Here the CDR3 DNA reads TGTGCCAGTAACCCCGACAGGGGGGAGACCCAGTACTTC.

The chain is built from TRBV19 and TRBJ1-2, with 8 positions matching TRBD1. Unmatched junction bases numbered 10, after V lost 6 bases and J lost 7 bases. Germline V gene lookup returns CDR1 LNHDA and CDR2 SQIVND (reference sequence). CDR3 length: 14 residues. CDR3 nucleotide sequence: TGTGCCAGTAGACTTGCTGGGGACAGGCTTGGCTACACCTTC. Translation: CASRLAGDRLGYTF.

This clone was detected only once. The rearrangement joins TRBV6-5 to TRBJ2-7, with TRBD1 as a possible D gene (6 bases). Germline V CDR1 and CDR2: MNHEY, SVGAGI. Trimming took off 7 bases at V and 1 base at J, with 17 bases between the two ends. This CDR3 spans 15 amino acids. Written as DNA, the CDR3 is TGTGCCAGCATTCCTGGGACAAGCATTTCCTACGAGCAGTACTTC. As protein: CASIPGTSISYEQYF.

The genes are TRBV4-3 and TRBJ2-1, with a weak D call TRBD1 (5 bases). V dropped 0 bases and J dropped 5 bases, with 17 bases sitting between them. This CDR3 has 17 residues. The germline gives CDR1 LGHNA, CDR2 YSLEER. CDR3 residues: CASSQDGASKLDNEQFF. The CDR3 region has the DNA TGCGCCAGCAGCCAAGATGGGGCGAGCAAACTGGACAATGAGCAGTTCTTC.

With regard to this clone: The same CDR3 is also encoded by other DNA sequences in this sample. The chain uses TRBV4-3 and TRBJ2-7, with TRBD1 as a possible D gene (5 bases). V shed 3 bases and J shed 6 bases, with 15 bases lying between them. The germline CDR1 and CDR2 sequences are LGHNA and YSLEER. The CDR3 runs 14 residues. The CDR3 coding sequence is TGCGCCAGCAGCCAGGATACCAGGGCGGTCGAGCAGTACTTC. As protein: CASSQDTRAVEQYF.

The V and J genes are TRBV7-3 and TRBJ2-7; D may be TRBD1 (5 bases). Deletions cut 5 bases from V and 4 bases from J, with 12 bases between. CDR1 is SGHTA and CDR2 is FQGTGA in the germline V gene. This CDR3 is 13 amino acids long. CDR3 bases: TGTGCCAGCAGCCAGGGCAGGGATTACGAGCAGTACTTC. Its translation: CASSQGRDYEQYF. Full variable domain (remainder filled in from reference TRBV7-3 and TRBJ2-7): GAGVSQTPSNKVTEKGKYVELRCDPISGHTALYWYRQSLGQGPEFLIYFQGTGAADDSGLPNDRFFAVRPEGSVSTLKIQRTERGDSAVYLCASSQGRDYEQYFGPGTRLTVT.

The chain employs TRBV5-1 and TRBJ1-1, with D perhaps matching TRBD1 (6 bases). The CDR3 length is 17 residues. Trimming removed 3 bases at V and 1 base at J, with 19 bases between. The germline CDR1 and CDR2 sequences are SGHRS and YFSETQ. The CDR3 sequence: CASSSPGRDKRNTEAFF. Here the CDR3 DNA reads TGCGCCAGCAGCTCCCCCGGGAGGGACAAGAGGAACACTGAAGCTTTCTTT.

V usage is TRBV2 and J usage is TRBJ1-1, with 7 positions matching TRBD1. CDR1 and CDR2 from the germline V gene are SNHLY and FYNNEI. V lost 5 bases and J lost 8; bases outside the gene matches: 14. This CDR3 has 15 amino acids. The DNA of the CDR3 is TGTGCCAGCAGTAAGGGGGCTGCTCTACAGACAGAAGCTTTCTTT. It encodes CASSKGAALQTEAFF.

This clone was observed a few times. The V and J genes are TRBV5-1 and TRBJ1-1; D is unclear. CDR3 size: 13 residues. From germline, CDR1 is SGHRS and CDR2 YFSETQ. V was cut by 2 bases and J by 5 bases, with 10 bases left in between. The CDR3 DNA reads TGCGCCAGCAGCTTCCTCGACGGGACTGAAGCTTTCTTT. It yields the protein CASSFLDGTEAFF.

The table lists this clone with a few counts. V is TRBV11-2 and J is TRBJ1-2, with 7 bases lining up with TRBD1. The CDR3 has 15 residues. Germline values: CDR1 SGHAT, CDR2 FQNNGV. J gave up 2 bases and V 0 bases, and 3 bases lay outside the gene matches. CDR3 loop: CASSLEAGGNYGYTF. The CDR3 DNA is TGTGCCAGCAGCTTAGAGGCAGGGGGGAACTATGGCTACACCTTC.

The rearrangement links TRBV19 to TRBJ1-5; 9 bases align to TRBD1. V trimming: 7 bases; J trimming: 2 bases; junction bases outside the gene matches: 9. The CDR3 has 16 residues. Germline CDR1 and CDR2: LNHDA and SQIVND (reference sequence). CDR3 nucleotides: TGTGCCAGTATCCTGGACAGGGGATTTGGCAATCAGCCCCAGCATTTT. It specifies CASILDRGFGNQPQHF.

The genes are TRBV6-5 and TRBJ1-1; D is uncertain. The V end lost 6 bases, the J end lost 3 bases, and 8 bases lay between the germline ends. The CDR3 loop spans 12 amino acids. CDR1 is MNHEY, CDR2 SVGAGI, per germline. In DNA, the CDR3 is TGTGCCAGCAGCCGTCAGGACACTGAAGCTTTCTTT. This sequence encodes CASSRQDTEAFF.

The chain is built from TRBV7-2 and TRBJ1-2; no clear D. CDR3 size: 14 residues. Trimming removed 1 base at V and 0 bases at J, with 6 bases between. Germline CDR1 reads SGHTA; CDR2 reads FQGNSA. The CDR3 sequence is CASSLEQANYGYTF. In DNA form, the CDR3 reads TGTGCCAGCAGCTTAGAACAAGCTAACTATGGCTACACCTTC.

This chain uses TRBV4-2 with TRBJ2-1; 10 bases line up with TRBD2. CDR3 length equals 17 residues. The V gene's germline CDR1 is LGHNA and CDR2 YNFKEQ. The junction had 11 bases not matched to a gene; V was cut back by 0 bases and J by 9 bases. CDR3 sequence: CASSQDQSSGSQAEQFF. CDR3 sequence (DNA): TGTGCCAGCAGCCAAGATCAGTCTAGCGGGAGCCAGGCTGAGCAGTTCTTC.

The genes are TRBV7-2 and TRBJ1-3; D is unresolved. From germline, CDR1 is SGHTA and CDR2 FQGNSA. V was shortened by 6 bases and J by 0 bases, with 15 bases between the two germline ends. The CDR3 contains 16 residues. DNA of the CDR3: TGTGCCAGCAGTCAGTTCGGAGGCTACTCTGGAAACACCATATATTTT. Translating gives CASSQFGGYSGNTIYF.

This chain connects TRBV9 to TRBJ2-3; a weak D match, TRBD2 (6 bases). V dropped 0 bases and J dropped 1 base, with 9 bases sitting between them. CDR3 size: 15 residues. Germline V gives CDR1 SGDLS, CDR2 YYNGEE. CDR3 in amino acids: CASSVAPSGTDTQYF. CDR3 DNA sequence: TGTGCCAGCAGCGTAGCCCCTAGCGGCACAGATACGCAGTATTTT.

The V call is TRBV19, the J call TRBJ1-1; D uncertain. Germline V gene lookup returns CDR1 LNHDA and CDR2 SQIVND (reference sequence). There are 14 residues in the CDR3. V was trimmed by 4 bases and J by 1 base, leaving 10 bases between them. CDR3 bases: TGTGCCAGTAGTAGATTAGGAGGGAACACTGAAGCTTTCTTT. Translating it yields CASSRLGGNTEAFF.